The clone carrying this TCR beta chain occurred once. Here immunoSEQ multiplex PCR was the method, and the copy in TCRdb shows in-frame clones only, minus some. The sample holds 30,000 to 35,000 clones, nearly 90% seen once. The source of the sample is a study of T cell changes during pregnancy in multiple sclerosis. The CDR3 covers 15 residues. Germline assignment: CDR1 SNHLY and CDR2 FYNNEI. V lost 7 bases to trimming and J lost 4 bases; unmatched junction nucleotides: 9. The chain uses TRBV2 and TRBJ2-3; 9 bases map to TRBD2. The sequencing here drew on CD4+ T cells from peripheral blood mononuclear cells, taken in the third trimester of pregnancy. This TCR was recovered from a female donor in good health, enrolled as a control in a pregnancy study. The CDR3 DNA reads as TGTGCCAGCAAGGGCCAGCGGGGGGTCCCAGATACGCAGTATTTT. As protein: CASKGQRGVPDTQYF.